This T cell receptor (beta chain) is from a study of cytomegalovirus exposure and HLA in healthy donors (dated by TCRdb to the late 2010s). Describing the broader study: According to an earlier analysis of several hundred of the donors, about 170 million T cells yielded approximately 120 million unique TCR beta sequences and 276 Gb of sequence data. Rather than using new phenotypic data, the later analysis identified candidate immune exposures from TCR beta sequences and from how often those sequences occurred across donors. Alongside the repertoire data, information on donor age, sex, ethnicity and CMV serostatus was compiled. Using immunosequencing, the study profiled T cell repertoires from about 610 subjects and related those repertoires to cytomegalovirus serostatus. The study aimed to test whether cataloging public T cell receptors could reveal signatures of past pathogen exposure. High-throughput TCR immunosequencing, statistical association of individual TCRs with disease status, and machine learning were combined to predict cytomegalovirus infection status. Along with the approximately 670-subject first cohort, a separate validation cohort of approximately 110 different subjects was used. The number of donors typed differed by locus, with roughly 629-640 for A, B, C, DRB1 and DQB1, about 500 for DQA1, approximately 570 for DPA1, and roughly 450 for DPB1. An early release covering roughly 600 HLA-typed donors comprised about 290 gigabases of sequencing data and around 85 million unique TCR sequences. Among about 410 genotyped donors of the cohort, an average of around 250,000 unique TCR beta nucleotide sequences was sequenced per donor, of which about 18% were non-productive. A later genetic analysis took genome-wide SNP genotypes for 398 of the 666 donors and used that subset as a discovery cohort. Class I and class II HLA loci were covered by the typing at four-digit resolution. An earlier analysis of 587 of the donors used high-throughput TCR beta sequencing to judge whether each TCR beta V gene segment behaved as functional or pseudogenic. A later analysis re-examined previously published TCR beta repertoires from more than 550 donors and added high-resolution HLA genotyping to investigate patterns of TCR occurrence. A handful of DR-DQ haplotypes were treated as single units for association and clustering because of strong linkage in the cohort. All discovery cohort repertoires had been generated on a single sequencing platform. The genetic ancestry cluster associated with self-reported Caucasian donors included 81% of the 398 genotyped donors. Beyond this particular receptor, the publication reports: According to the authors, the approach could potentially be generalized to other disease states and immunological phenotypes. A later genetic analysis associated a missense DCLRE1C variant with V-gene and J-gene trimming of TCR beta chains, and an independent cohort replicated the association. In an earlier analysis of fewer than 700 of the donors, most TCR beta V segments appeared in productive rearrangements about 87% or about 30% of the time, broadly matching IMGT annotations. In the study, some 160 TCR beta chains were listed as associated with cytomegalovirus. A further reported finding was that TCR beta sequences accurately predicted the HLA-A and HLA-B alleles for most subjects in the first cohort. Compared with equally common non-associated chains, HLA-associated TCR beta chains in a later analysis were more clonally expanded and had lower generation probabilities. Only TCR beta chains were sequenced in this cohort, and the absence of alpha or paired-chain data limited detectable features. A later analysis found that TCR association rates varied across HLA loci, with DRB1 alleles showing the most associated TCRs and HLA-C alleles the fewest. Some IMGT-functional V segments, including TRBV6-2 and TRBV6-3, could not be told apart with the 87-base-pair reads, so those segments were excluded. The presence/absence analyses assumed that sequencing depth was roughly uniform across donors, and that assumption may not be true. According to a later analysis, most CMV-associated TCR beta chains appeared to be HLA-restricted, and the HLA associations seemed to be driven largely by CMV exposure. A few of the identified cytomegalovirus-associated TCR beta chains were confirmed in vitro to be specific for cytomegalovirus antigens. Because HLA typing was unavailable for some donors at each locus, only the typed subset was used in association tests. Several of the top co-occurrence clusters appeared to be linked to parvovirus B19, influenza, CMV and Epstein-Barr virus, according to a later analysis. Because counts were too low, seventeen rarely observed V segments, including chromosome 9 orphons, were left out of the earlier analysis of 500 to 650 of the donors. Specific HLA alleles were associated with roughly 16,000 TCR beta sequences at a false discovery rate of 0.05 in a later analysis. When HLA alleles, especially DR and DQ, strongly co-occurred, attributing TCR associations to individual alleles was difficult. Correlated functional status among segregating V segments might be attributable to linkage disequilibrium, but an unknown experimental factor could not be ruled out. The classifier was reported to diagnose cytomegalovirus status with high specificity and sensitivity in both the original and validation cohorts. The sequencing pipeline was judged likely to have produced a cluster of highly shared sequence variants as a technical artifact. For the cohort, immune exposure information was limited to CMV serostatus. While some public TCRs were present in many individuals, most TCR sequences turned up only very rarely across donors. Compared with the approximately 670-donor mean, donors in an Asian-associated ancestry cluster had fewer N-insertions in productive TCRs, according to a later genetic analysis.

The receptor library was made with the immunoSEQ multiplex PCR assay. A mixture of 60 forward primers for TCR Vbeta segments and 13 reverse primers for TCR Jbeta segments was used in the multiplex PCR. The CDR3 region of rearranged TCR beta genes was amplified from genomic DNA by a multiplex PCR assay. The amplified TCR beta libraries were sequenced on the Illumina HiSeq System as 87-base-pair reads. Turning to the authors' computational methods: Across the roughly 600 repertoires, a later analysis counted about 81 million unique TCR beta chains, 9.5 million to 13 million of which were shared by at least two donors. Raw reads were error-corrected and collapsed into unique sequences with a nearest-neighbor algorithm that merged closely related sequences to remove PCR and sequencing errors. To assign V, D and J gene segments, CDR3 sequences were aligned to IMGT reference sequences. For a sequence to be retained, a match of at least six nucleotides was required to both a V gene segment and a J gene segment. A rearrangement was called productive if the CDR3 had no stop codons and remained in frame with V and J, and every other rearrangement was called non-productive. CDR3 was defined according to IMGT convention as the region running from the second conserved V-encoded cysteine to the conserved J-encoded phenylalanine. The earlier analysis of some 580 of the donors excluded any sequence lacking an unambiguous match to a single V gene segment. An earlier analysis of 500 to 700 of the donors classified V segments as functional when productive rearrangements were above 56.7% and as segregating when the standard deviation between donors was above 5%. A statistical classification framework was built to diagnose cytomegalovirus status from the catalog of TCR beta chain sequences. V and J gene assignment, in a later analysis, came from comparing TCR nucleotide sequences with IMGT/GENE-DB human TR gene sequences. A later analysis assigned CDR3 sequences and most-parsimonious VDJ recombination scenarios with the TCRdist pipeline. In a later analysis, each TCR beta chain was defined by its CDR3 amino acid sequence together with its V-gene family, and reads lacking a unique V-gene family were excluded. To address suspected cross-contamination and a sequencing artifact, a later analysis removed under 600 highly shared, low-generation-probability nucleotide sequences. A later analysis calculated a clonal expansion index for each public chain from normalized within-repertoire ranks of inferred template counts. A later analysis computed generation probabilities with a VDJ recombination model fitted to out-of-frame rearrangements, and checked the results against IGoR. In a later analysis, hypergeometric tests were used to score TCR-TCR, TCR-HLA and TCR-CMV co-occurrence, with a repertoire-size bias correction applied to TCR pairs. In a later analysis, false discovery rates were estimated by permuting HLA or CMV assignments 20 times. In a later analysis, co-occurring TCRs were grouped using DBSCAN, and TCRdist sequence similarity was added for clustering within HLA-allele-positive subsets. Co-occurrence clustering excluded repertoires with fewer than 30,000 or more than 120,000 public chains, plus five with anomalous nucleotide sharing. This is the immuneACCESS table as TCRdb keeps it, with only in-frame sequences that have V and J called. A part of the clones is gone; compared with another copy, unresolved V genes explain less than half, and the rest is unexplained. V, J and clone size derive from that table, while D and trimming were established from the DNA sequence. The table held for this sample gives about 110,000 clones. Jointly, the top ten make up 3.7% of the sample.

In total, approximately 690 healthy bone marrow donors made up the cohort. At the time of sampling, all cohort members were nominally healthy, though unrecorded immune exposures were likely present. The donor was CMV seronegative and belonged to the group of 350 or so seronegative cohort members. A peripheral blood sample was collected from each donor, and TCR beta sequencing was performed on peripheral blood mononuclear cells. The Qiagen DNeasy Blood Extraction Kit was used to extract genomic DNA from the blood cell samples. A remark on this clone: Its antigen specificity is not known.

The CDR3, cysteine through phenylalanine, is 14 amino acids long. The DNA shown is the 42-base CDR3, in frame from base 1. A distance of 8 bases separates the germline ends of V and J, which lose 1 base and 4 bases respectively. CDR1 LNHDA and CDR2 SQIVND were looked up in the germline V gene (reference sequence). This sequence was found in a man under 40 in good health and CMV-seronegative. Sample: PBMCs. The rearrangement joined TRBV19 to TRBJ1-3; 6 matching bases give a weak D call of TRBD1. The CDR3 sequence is CASSIGQGGNTIYF. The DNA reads TGTGCCAGTAGTATAGGGCAGGGGGGAAACACCATATATTTT.